Shown below are 27 T cell receptor beta chains from a single sample sequenced in a study of T cell responses to AZD1222 COVID-19 vaccine. Some clones are missing from TCRdb's copy, which holds only in-frame ones; the method was immunoSEQ multiplex PCR. The table includes around 100,000 clones, about 92% detected once. The sample consisted of peripheral blood, taken on day 0 of AZD1222 vaccination. All receptors come from an adult in good health.

J is TRBJ2-5 and V is TRBV3-1 (or the pseudogene TRBV3-2), with D perhaps matching TRBD1 or TRBD2 (5 bases each). The CDR3 runs 14 residues. Germline V CDR1 and CDR2: LGHDT, YNNKEL (reference sequence). Trimming removed 1 base from V and 5 bases from J, with 11 bases in between. CDR3 sequence: CASSQVTEGETQYF. In DNA, the CDR3 is TGTGCCAGCAGCCAAGTGACCGAGGGGGAGACCCAGTACTTC.

The V gene is TRBV19, the J gene TRBJ1-2; D unclear. Trimming took 5 bases from V and 1 from J, leaving 8 bases between them. The CDR3 sequence is 13 residues long. The germline V gene encodes CDR1 LNHDA and CDR2 SQIVND (reference sequence). The chain's CDR3 is CASSVRGNYGYTF. In DNA, the CDR3 is TGTGCCAGTAGTGTACGGGGTAACTATGGCTACACCTTC.

The J gene is TRBJ1-4, the V gene TRBV19; D gene ambiguous. The CDR3 covers 13 residues. The V end was cut by 3 bases, the J end by 3 bases, with 5 bases between. Germline V CDR1 and CDR2: LNHDA, SQIVND (reference sequence). CDR3 DNA sequence: TGTGCCAGTAGTATGAGGGCTAATGAAAAACTGTTTTTT. Residues: CASSMRANEKLFF.

The chain couples TRBV30 to TRBJ1-6, with 9 bases fitting TRBD1. Per germline, CDR1 GTSNPN and CDR2 SVGIG (reference sequence). The CDR3 extends over 18 amino acids. After removal of 1 base from V and 1 base from J, the junction contained 8 bases not matched to a gene. The CDR3 spells CAWSGGTGRGSYNSPLHF. For the CDR3, the DNA is TGTGCCTGGAGTGGCGGGACAGGGAGGGGTTCCTATAATTCACCCCTCCACTTT.

This clone has a single count. This rearrangement joins TRBV3-1 (or the pseudogene TRBV3-2) to TRBJ1-3, with a weak D call TRBD1 (5 bases). The CDR3 runs 15 residues. CDR1 is LGHDT, CDR2 YNNKEL, per germline (reference sequence). V was cut by 8 bases and J by 4 bases, with 18 bases left in between. Written as DNA, the CDR3 is TGTGCCAGCCAATATCAGGGCGCGCAGGGAAACACCATATATTTT. It specifies CASQYQGAQGNTIYF.

J is TRBJ1-1 and V is TRBV10-3; no definite D call. Germline V gene lookup returns CDR1 ENHRY and CDR2 SYGVKD. The V end lost 3 bases, the J end lost 5 bases, and 10 bases lay between the germline ends. CDR3 length equals 13 residues. The CDR3 nucleotides are TGTGCCATCAGTGACTACTCGGGAACTGAAGCTTTCTTT. Its translation is CAISDYSGTEAFF.

Comment on this clone: This specimen includes other DNA sequences encoding the same CDR3. The V and J genes are TRBV7-6 and TRBJ2-7; the D gene is possibly TRBD1 (5 bases). The CDR3 has 13 amino acids. Germline V gene data show CDR1 as SGHVS and CDR2 as FNYEAQ. V was trimmed by 5 bases and J by 6 bases, leaving 14 bases between them. The CDR3 DNA is TGTGCCAGCAGCCGGACCCAGGGAAGCGAGCAGTACTTC. Protein product: CASSRTQGSEQYF. Full variable domain (rest looked up from reference TRBV7-6 and TRBJ2-7): GAGVSQSPRYKVTKRGQDVALRCDPISGHVSLYWYRQALGQGPEFLTYFNYEAQQDKSGLPNDRFSAERPEGSISTLTIQRTEQRDSAMYRCASSRTQGSEQYFGPGTRLTVT.

The genes are TRBV3-1 (or the pseudogene TRBV3-2) and TRBJ2-6; D could derive from TRBD1 or TRBD2 (5 bases each). The V end lost 3 bases, the J end lost 0 bases, and 15 bases lay between the germline ends. The CDR3 has 18 amino acids. Looked up from germline, CDR1 is LGHDT and CDR2 is YNNKEL (reference sequence). DNA of the CDR3: TGTGCCAGCAGCCATTACCCAGTGGGGACCTCTGGGGCCAACGTCCTGACTTTC. Protein product: CASSHYPVGTSGANVLTF.

This clone occurred once. This chain connects TRBV6-6 to TRBJ2-7; the D is unclear. The CDR3 loop spans 13 amino acids. CDR1 and CDR2 from the germline V gene are MNHNY and SVGAGI (reference sequence). V lost 3 bases and J lost 4, with 10 bases in between. The CDR3 DNA sequence: TGTGCCAGCAGTTATCAGTCTGCATACGAGCAGTACTTC. It codes for CASSYQSAYEQYF.

The V call is TRBV7-9, the J call TRBJ1-2, with D perhaps matching TRBD1 (6 bases). V was cut by 5 bases and J by 8 bases, with 18 bases left in between. The CDR3 is made up of 14 amino acids. In germline, CDR1 is SEHNR, CDR2 FQNEAQ (reference sequence). DNA for the CDR3: TGTGCCAGCAGCCGGATCCAGGAGGGGGAGGGCTACACCTTC. It translates to CASSRIQEGEGYTF.

The chain carries TRBV29-1 and TRBJ2-7; 8 nucleotides agree with TRBD2. The CDR3 spans 12 residues. Germline CDR1 SQVTM, CDR2 ANQGSEA. V trimming: 5 bases; J trimming: 2 bases; junction bases outside the gene matches: 2. The CDR3 nucleotides read TGCAGCGTTAGCGGGGGTGCCTACGAGCAGTACTTC. This codes for CSVSGGAYEQYF.

The rearrangement uses TRBV19 and TRBJ1-6; TRBD1 matches 7 bases. The CDR3 runs to 16 residues. J was trimmed by 9 bases and V by 0 bases; bases with no gene match: 8. CDR1 is LNHDA and CDR2 is SQIVND in the germline V gene (reference sequence). The chain's CDR3 is CASSIEGGRGRSPLHF. For the CDR3, the DNA is TGTGCCAGTAGTATAGAAGGGGGCAGGGGTCGTTCACCCCTCCACTTT.

CDR3 bases: TGTGCCACCGTACAGGCAACCAACACTGAAGCTTTCTTT. Translated, it gives CATVQATNTEAFF. The chain is built from TRBV6-5 and TRBJ1-1; a possible D gene is TRBD1 (5 bases). This CDR3 region has 13 residues. V was pared by 10 bases and J by 2 bases, with 14 bases between. Per the germline V gene, CDR1 is MNHEY and CDR2 is SVGAGI.

This clone came up once. The chain is built from TRBV6-4 and TRBJ2-4; D call uncertain. The CDR3 spans 15 residues. Germline V CDR1 and CDR2: MRHNA, SNTAGT. Deletions cut 8 bases from V and 0 bases from J, with 14 bases between. The CDR3 sequence is CASLWARGAKNIQYF. The CDR3 DNA reads as TGTGCCAGCCTGTGGGCCCGAGGAGCCAAAAACATTCAGTACTTC.

The rearrangement joins TRBV28 to TRBJ2-1; TRBD2 matches at 10 bases. Germline V lookup: CDR1 MDHEN, CDR2 SYDVKM. The CDR3 has 17 residues. Losses at the gene ends were 3 bases for V and 2 bases for J; bases not matched to a gene: 7. CDR3 bases: TGTGCCAGCAGTTTGTTACTAGCGGGGAAGACCTACAATGAGCAGTTCTTC. Encoded protein: CASSLLLAGKTYNEQFF.

CDR3 region: CASRDTSLWIYGYTF. The CDR3, as DNA: TGTGCCAGCAGGGACACCAGTCTGTGGATCTATGGCTACACCTTC. This rearrangement joins TRBV2 to TRBJ1-2, with a weak D call TRBD1 (5 bases). CDR1 SNHLY and CDR2 FYNNEI come from the germline V gene. The CDR3 spans 15 residues. V was clipped by 6 bases and J by 4 bases, with 18 bases between them.

The V and J genes are TRBV19 and TRBJ2-1, with 8 positions matching TRBD2. V shed 2 bases and J 2 bases; nucleotides not matched to a gene: 8. The length of the CDR3 is 17 residues. Germline V gene data show CDR1 as LNHDA and CDR2 as SQIVND (reference sequence). The CDR3 DNA sequence: TGTGCCAGTAGTATAAACCAGCGGGGGCCCACCTACAATGAGCAGTTCTTC. The encoded protein is CASSINQRGPTYNEQFF.

The rearrangement links TRBV4-1 to TRBJ2-3; possibly TRBD2 for D (6 bases). The germline V gene has CDR1 MGHRA and CDR2 YSYEKL. The CDR3 covers 15 residues. V was clipped by 6 bases and J by 5 bases, with 18 bases between them. This CDR3 reads CASRGGLVSQDTQYF. The CDR3 bases are TGCGCCAGCAGGGGGGGATTAGTTTCTCAAGATACGCAGTATTTT.

This clone was counted a few times. V and J are TRBV18 and TRBJ2-1, with 8 bases that match TRBD1. The CDR3 loop spans 19 amino acids. Germline CDR1 KGHSH, CDR2 LQKENI. Trimming removed 1 base from V and 2 bases from J; junction bases left unmatched: 13. The CDR3 sequence is CASSPRRGTGVSTYNEQFF. The CDR3 DNA reads as TGTGCCAGCTCACCACGGCGAGGGACAGGTGTATCTACCTACAATGAGCAGTTCTTC.

The chain couples TRBV2 to TRBJ2-7; 8 nucleotides agree with TRBD1. Unmatched junction bases numbered 10, after V lost 5 bases and J lost 7 bases. Germline V gene lookup returns CDR1 SNHLY and CDR2 FYNNEI. The CDR3 has 14 residues. CDR3 bases: TGTGCCAGCAGTTCCCGGACAGGGAGTCGTGAGCAGTACTTC. Its protein product is CASSSRTGSREQYF.

CDR3 bases: TGTGCCAGCAGCCAAGATACGGAGGACACTGAAGCTTTCTTT. Residues: CASSQDTEDTEAFF. The chain carries TRBV14 and TRBJ1-1; unclear D gene. Per the germline V gene, CDR1 is SGHDN and CDR2 is FVKESK. The V gene lost 0 bases and the J gene lost 3 bases, with 8 bases spanning the gap. CDR3 length: 14 residues.

This chain uses TRBV10-3 with TRBJ1-6; no clear D. V was trimmed by 0 bases and J by 0 bases, leaving 9 bases between them. Germline CDR1 and CDR2: ENHRY and SYGVKD. The length of the CDR3 is 17 residues. The CDR3 sequence: CAISESGASSYNSPLHF. CDR3 coding DNA: TGTGCCATCAGTGAGTCCGGAGCAAGCTCCTATAATTCACCCCTCCACTTT.

The CDR3 bases are TGTGCCACCAGCTATCGGGGGATTTCCTACAATGAGCAGTTCTTC. It translates to CATSYRGISYNEQFF. The chain carries TRBV15 and TRBJ2-1; TRBD2 is a possible D gene (6 bases). V was trimmed by 5 bases and J by 1 base, leaving 12 bases between them. The CDR3 extends over 15 amino acids. Germline CDR1 and CDR2: LNHNV and YYDKDF (reference sequence).

The V gene is TRBV5-4, the J gene TRBJ2-1; 8 bases align to TRBD1. From germline, CDR1 is SGHNT and CDR2 YYREEE (reference sequence). The CDR3 is 16 residues long. V lost 3 bases to trimming and J lost 3 bases; unmatched junction nucleotides: 8. The CDR3 nucleotides are TGTGCCAGCAGCTCCCGGGACAGGTTAAACTACAATGAGCAGTTCTTC. It specifies CASSSRDRLNYNEQFF. Using reference TRBV5-4 and TRBJ2-1 for the parts outside the CDR3, the full variable domain is ETGVTQSPTHLIKTRGQQVTLRCSSQSGHNTVSWYQQALGQGPQFIFQYYREEENGRGNFPPRFSGLQFPNYSSELNVNALELDDSALYLCASSSRDRLNYNEQFFGPGTRLTVL.

The genes are TRBV7-9 and TRBJ1-6; no reliable D call. The CDR3 totals 16 residues. Germline CDR1 and CDR2: SEHNR and FQNEAQ (reference sequence). Trimming shortened V by 1 base and J by 3 bases, and 10 bases separated the two germline ends. In DNA form, the CDR3 reads TGTGCCAGCAGCTTAGGGCAGGAAAACTATAATTCACCCCTCCACTTT. It encodes CASSLGQENYNSPLHF.

V gene TRBV7-9 combines with J gene TRBJ1-5, with TRBD1 matching 10 bases. The CDR3 loop spans 14 amino acids. Trimming cost V 3 bases and J 6 bases; bases outside gene matches: 2. Germline V gene sequence: CDR1 SEHNR, CDR2 FQNEAQ (reference sequence). This CDR3 is CASSFGTGVQPQHF. CDR3 nucleotide sequence: TGTGCCAGCAGCTTTGGGACAGGGGTTCAGCCCCAGCATTTT.

The chain combines TRBV7-9 with TRBJ1-4; 7 nucleotides agree with TRBD1. This CDR3 spans 13 amino acids. Trimming at V came to 8 bases and at J to 5 bases, leaving 5 bases not matched to a gene. The germline gives CDR1 SEHNR, CDR2 FQNEAQ (reference sequence). In nucleotides, the CDR3 is TGTGCCAGCTCACAGGGGATGAATGAAAAACTGTTTTTT. Its translation is CASSQGMNEKLFF. The variable domain in full, completed from reference TRBV7-9 and TRBJ1-4, reads DTGVSQNPRHKITKRGQNVTFRCDPISEHNRLYWYRQTLGQGPEFLTYFQNEAQLEKSRLLSDRFSAERPKGSFSTLEIQRTEQGDSAMYLCASSQGMNEKLFFGSGTQLSVL.